The present entry profiles one T cell receptor (beta chain) with its context. These data originate in a study of T cell changes during pregnancy in multiple sclerosis. Clones were read by immunoSEQ multiplex PCR, and TCRdb kept only the in-frame ones, dropping some. This table holds fewer than 110,000 clones, around 94% found once. The CDR3 extends over 15 amino acids. Per the germline V gene, CDR1 is SGHRS and CDR2 is YFSETQ. V gave up 1 base and J gave up 9 bases, with 14 bases separating them. Sequences were derived from peripheral blood, sampled after pregnancy. The genes are TRBV5-1 and TRBJ1-6, with D hard to call. The sequence came from a female donor with multiple sclerosis, enrolled in a pregnancy study. The CDR3: CASSLSLHEGSPLHF. CDR3 in DNA: TGCGCCAGCAGCTTGTCTCTCCACGAGGGTTCACCCCTCCACTTT.